The clone carrying this TCR beta chain came up a few times. The source of the sample is a study of CD8 T cells in Susac syndrome. Trimming cost V 3 bases and J 4 bases; bases outside gene matches: 3. CDR1 is MGHDK and CDR2 is SYGVNS in the germline V gene. This CDR3 contains 14 residues. Reverse transcription of about 0.5 to 1 ug RNA was performed with random hexamers. The immunoSEQ assay covered 54 Vbeta and 13 Jbeta segments for CDR3. A single record per CDR3 protein comes from TCRdb applying MiXCR to the immunoSEQ multiplex PCR reads. The repertoire consists of 160,000 or so distinct CDR3 sequences, with roughly 95% occurring once and the leading ten covering less than 0.2%.

This sequence joins TRBV25-1 and TRBJ1-5, with TRBD1 identical over 7 bases. This receptor was identified in a human donor with multiple sclerosis. The sample taken for sequencing was CD8+ T cells from PBMCs. CDR3 nucleotide sequence: TGTGCCAGCAGTGAGACAGGGTCAAATCAGCCCCAGCATTTT. Its protein is CASSETGSNQPQHF.